What follows are 9 T cell receptor beta chains derived from one specimen sequenced in a study of early T cells in non-severe SARS-CoV-2 infection (dated by TCRdb to about 2021). The library was built by means of 5' RACE. The run used a NextSeq 500. TCRdb applied fastp at Q25 and MiXCR to the public reads, then kept only in-frame beta chains. Rows with one shared CDR3 protein collapse into an entry with the most common genes and DNA. The sample table shows 50,000 to 75,000 distinct CDR3 sequences, and 5.5% to 7% are seen once. The ten largest clones add up to 3% to 4% of the sample. Sequencing was performed on whole blood, taken at baseline. The source of these receptors is an adult who was a healthcare worker with PCR-confirmed SARS-CoV-2 infection or an uninfected control (not recorded which).

There are many counts of this clonotype. The V gene is TRBV30, the J gene TRBJ2-3; D is unresolved. The CDR3 covers 13 residues. V lost 5 bases, J lost 4 bases, and 13 bases lay in between. Germline V CDR1 and CDR2: GTSNPN, SVGIG (reference sequence). CDR3: CAWAPRRADTQYF. CDR3 nucleotides: TGTGCCTGGGCCCCTCGTCGGGCAGATACGCAGTATTTT.

This clonotype was seen ten or more times. This chain links TRBV7-6 with TRBJ2-4; D may be TRBD2 (6 bases). V lost 5 bases and J 7 bases, leaving 15 bases between the germline ends. CDR1 and CDR2 (germline): SGHVS, FNYEAQ. The CDR3 contains 14 residues. The CDR3 protein is CASSAGPLANIQYF. The CDR3 DNA sequence: TGTGCCAGCAGCGCGGGACCCTTGGCGAACATTCAGTACTTC.

The chain uses TRBV10-3 and TRBJ2-7, with TRBD2 identical over 9 bases. Germline V lookup: CDR1 ENHRY, CDR2 SYGVKD. V lost 3 bases and J lost 4; bases outside the gene matches: 7. The CDR3 has 15 residues. The CDR3 nucleotides read TGTGCCATCAGTGAAAGACTAGCGGATGAGTACGAGCAGTACTTC. This codes for CAISERLADEYEQYF.

This clonotype turned up a few times. The chain links TRBV21-1 to TRBJ2-1; TRBD2, the table's D call, was not compared with the DNA. TRBV21-1 is marked as a pseudogene. This CDR3 is built from 14 residues. The DNA of the CDR3 is TGTGCCAGCAGCAAGGGGCTAGCGGGAGGTGAGCAGTTCTTC. Encoded protein: CASSKGLAGGEQFF.

This clonotype was seen at least ten times. V is TRBV27 and J is TRBJ2-7; TRBD2 is a possible D gene (5 bases). Trimming shortened V by 1 base and J by 0 bases, and 13 bases separated the two germline ends. This CDR3 is 16 amino acids long. CDR1 and CDR2 from the germline V gene are MNHEY and SMNVEV (reference sequence). CDR3 residues: CASSLFPSPSSYEQYF. CDR3 DNA: TGTGCCAGCAGTTTATTCCCTAGCCCGAGCTCCTACGAGCAGTACTTC.

This clonotype has a count of ten or more. The rearrangement uses TRBV28 and TRBJ2-1; 7 nucleotides match TRBD1. This CDR3 contains 14 residues. With V trimmed by 6 bases and J by 8 bases, 10 bases remained unmatched. Germline CDR1 reads MDHEN; CDR2 reads SYDVKM. The CDR3 coding sequence is TGTGCCAGCAGCCCCGGACAGGAAGGGTATGAGCAGTTCTTC. This codes for CASSPGQEGYEQFF.

This clonotype came up a few times. The rearrangement uses TRBV6-5 and TRBJ1-6, with D uncertain. The CDR3 runs 12 residues. In germline, CDR1 is MNHEY, CDR2 SVGAGI. Deletions cut 0 bases from V and 12 bases from J, with 6 bases between. Here the CDR3 reads CASSYSNGPLHF. Written as DNA, the CDR3 is TGTGCCAGCAGTTACTCGAATGGACCCCTCCACTTT.

The chain couples TRBV5-1 to TRBJ2-6, with D perhaps TRBD1 (5 bases). Looked up from germline, CDR1 is SGHRS and CDR2 is YFSETQ. Trimming left V 0 bases short and J 0 bases short, with 7 bases between. This CDR3 comprises 16 residues. The CDR3 here is CASSLDRNSGANVLTF. CDR3 DNA: TGCGCCAGCAGCTTGGACAGGAACTCTGGGGCCAACGTCCTGACTTTC.

This clonotype was detected many times. This chain connects TRBV5-4 to TRBJ1-4; TRBD1 agrees at 8 bases. Germline V gene lookup returns CDR1 SGHNT and CDR2 YYREEE (reference sequence). The length of the CDR3 is 16 residues. With 4 bases clipped from V and 8 bases from J, the junction kept 13 bases outside the gene matches. CDR3: CASSQQPGTGAEKLFF. The CDR3 DNA reads TGTGCCAGCAGCCAACAGCCTGGGACAGGTGCCGAAAAACTGTTTTTT.